This T cell receptor (beta chain) was obtained from a study of T cells after yellow fever vaccination. The study's findings and limits: Once the booster was given, most primary-vaccination clones reappeared, at 95% to 98% for CD4 and over 85% for CD8.

With regard to this clonotype: As yet, its antigen is unknown.

TCRdb recomputed calls from the 5' RACE reads with MiXCR, one row per CDR3 protein. This sample has some 320,000 distinct CDR3 sequences, with roughly 9.4% found just once. This specimen was PBMCs, taken on the day of the first yellow fever vaccination. This sequence was found in a man in his late teens or twenties who received the YFV17D yellow fever vaccine.

The CDR3 region is CASSEVGRNTEAFF. The CDR3 DNA reads TGTGCCAGCAGTGAAGTAGGCCGGAACACTGAAGCTTTCTTT. This chain links TRBV2 with TRBJ1-1; no firm D call. CDR3 length equals 14 residues. V was pared by 1 base and J by 1 base, with 7 bases between. Germline assignment: CDR1 SNHLY and CDR2 FYNNEI.